This TCR beta chain was sequenced in a study of glioma-infiltrating T cells after dendritic cell vaccination. The overall study: Three intradermal dendritic cell vaccine injections were given every two weeks.

A single count supports this clone. Its antigen remains unidentified. The study, taken as a whole, reports: Higher TCR clonality did not directly relate to longer survival.

Germline V gives CDR1 SGHRS, CDR2 YFSETQ. The CDR3 has 14 residues. Trimming cost V 4 bases and J 6 bases; bases outside gene matches: 8. Time point of the sample: after dendritic cell vaccination, including at tumor progression/relapse. Isocitrate dehydrogenase mutation was absent in all glioblastoma patients. Input was approximately 2 ug genomic DNA, or all available if less. Assay used: immunoSEQ multiplex PCR; TCRdb lists only in-frame clones, some missing. The sample includes 50,000 to 55,000 clones, 70% to 90% of them seen just once. This chain connects TRBV5-1 to TRBJ2-7; 9 bases line up with TRBD1. This receptor was taken from a human donor with glioblastoma. The starting material was blood, obtained after dendritic cell vaccination. The CDR3 bases are TGCGCCAGCAGCACCGGACAGGGGTCTGGCGAGCAGTACTTC. Residues: CASSTGQGSGEQYF.